Following are 6 T cell receptor beta chains from one sample sequenced in a study of cytomegalovirus exposure and HLA in healthy donors (dated by TCRdb to 2016 to 2017). The library relied on the immunoSEQ multiplex PCR assay. A mixture of 60 forward primers for TCR Vbeta segments and 13 reverse primers for TCR Jbeta segments was used in the multiplex PCR. Sourced from immuneACCESS, this table was stored by TCRdb with only in-frame sequences that have V and J called. A share of the clones is absent; for the studies checked, an unresolved V gene accounts for under half, and the remainder has no known explanation. Within this sample are 120,000 or so clones, with approximately 15% of them counted one time only. 1.5% to 2% of the sample is held by the ten biggest clonotypes. What was sequenced was PBMCs. The receptors here all came from a woman under 30 in good health and CMV-seronegative.

This clone showed up just a few times. The chain recombines TRBV5-1 with TRBJ2-5, with D unclear. V was clipped by 0 bases and J by 3 bases, with 3 bases between them. Germline V CDR1 and CDR2: SGHRS, YFSETQ. The CDR3 covers 12 residues. Here the CDR3 reads CASSLVEETQYF. Here the CDR3 DNA reads TGCGCCAGCAGCTTGGTAGAAGAGACCCAGTACTTC.

This clone came up a few times. The J gene is TRBJ2-1, the V gene TRBV29-1; 9 nucleotides match TRBD2. CDR3 length: 15 residues. Germline V gene data show CDR1 as SQVTM and CDR2 as ANQGSEA. V was pared by 6 bases and J by 3 bases, with 9 bases of the junction left unmatched. CDR3 sequence: CSVDPGTSSYNEQFF. CDR3 nucleotides: TGCAGCGTGGATCCCGGGACTAGCAGCTACAATGAGCAGTTCTTC.

CDR3 residues: CATTGTAGANVLTF. The CDR3 DNA is TGTGCCACCACCGGGACAGCTGGGGCCAACGTCCTGACTTTC. V gene TRBV25-1 combines with J gene TRBJ2-6; 7 bases are a match to TRBD1. The CDR3 has 14 residues. The germline V gene has CDR1 MGHDK and CDR2 SYGVNS. The trim removed 10 bases at V and 2 bases at J, leaving 5 bases unmatched.

This chain joins TRBV2 and TRBJ2-2, with 8 positions matching TRBD1. This CDR3 contains 16 residues. From germline, CDR1 is SNHLY and CDR2 FYNNEI. V lost 5 bases to trimming and J lost 3 bases; unmatched junction nucleotides: 8. The CDR3 sequence is CASSFTGTGHTGELFF. DNA for the CDR3: TGTGCCAGCAGTTTTACCGGGACAGGACACACCGGGGAGCTGTTTTTT.

In its sample, this clone was seen a few times. This chain connects TRBV19 to TRBJ1-2, with D tentatively TRBD1 (5 bases). The CDR3 has 13 residues. In germline, CDR1 is LNHDA, CDR2 SQIVND (reference sequence). V lost 7 bases and J 0 bases, leaving 9 bases between the germline ends. The CDR3 sequence is CASTPDTNYGYTF. The CDR3 nucleotides are TGTGCCAGTACCCCGGACACTAACTATGGCTACACCTTC.

This clone was observed many times. This sequence joins TRBV2 and TRBJ1-4; D is unclear. The V gene lost 2 bases and the J gene lost 4 bases, with 8 bases spanning the gap. Germline CDR1 SNHLY, CDR2 FYNNEI. The CDR3 is 14 amino acids. CDR3 in DNA: TGTGCCAGCAGTGAAACCCTTAGTAATGAAAAACTGTTTTTT. It encodes CASSETLSNEKLFF.